A single sample gave rise to the 4 T cell receptor beta chains below, sequenced in a study of regulatory and conventional T cells in RAG deficiency (dated by TCRdb to 2016 to 2017). Library preparation employed the immunoSEQ multiplex PCR assay. Sourced from immuneACCESS, this table was stored by TCRdb with only in-frame sequences that have V and J called. A share of the clones is absent; for the studies checked, an unresolved V gene accounts for under half, and the remainder has no known explanation. Recorded for this sample are under 7,500 clones; roughly 82% of them occurred a single time. The biggest ten clones account for 9.5% to 15% of the sample. Another study also made use of these data, one on regulatory T cells. The other study reports the following: In the multiplex PCR, 52 forward TRBV primers and 13 reverse TRBJ primers were used, and assay-based and computational corrections were applied for amplification bias.

Sequenced: CD8+ T cells sorted from blood. The receptors come from a human donor in good health.

The rearrangement joins TRBV6-4 to TRBJ2-3; 10 nucleotides match TRBD2. The germline CDR1 and CDR2 sequences are MRHNA and SNTAGT. The CDR3 has 16 amino acids. J gave up 5 bases and V 6 bases, and 11 bases lay outside the gene matches. This chain's CDR3 is CASRMSGGASQDTQYF. CDR3 DNA sequence: TGTGCCAGCAGGATGAGCGGGGGGGCATCACAAGATACGCAGTATTTT.

The V call is TRBV7-2, the J call TRBJ2-1, with a weak D call TRBD2 (7 bases). The germline gives CDR1 SGHTA, CDR2 FQGNSA. This CDR3 has 15 amino acids. Trimming left V 3 bases short and J 2 bases short, with 11 bases between. The CDR3 DNA follows: TGTGCCAGCAGCTTTAACGGGGGGCCCTACAATGAGCAGTTCTTC. As protein: CASSFNGGPYNEQFF.

The chain combines TRBV7-8 with TRBJ2-7; D might be TRBD2 (6 bases). Trimming pared 0 bases from V and 6 bases from J, leaving 6 bases between. The CDR3 length is 12 residues. CDR1 is SGHVS, CDR2 FQNEAQ, per germline. The CDR3 loop is CASSLAGGEQYF. CDR3 in DNA: TGTGCCAGCAGCTTAGCGGGGGGCGAGCAGTACTTC. The variable domain in full, with the rest retrieved from reference TRBV7-8 and TRBJ2-7, is GAGVSQSPRYKVAKRGQDVALRCDPISGHVSLFWYQQALGQGPEFLTYFQNEAQLDKSGLPSDRFFAERPEGSVSTLKIQRTQQEDSAVYLCASSLAGGEQYFGPGTRLTVT.

V is TRBV6-5 and J is TRBJ2-1, with D perhaps TRBD2 (6 bases). CDR3 size: 14 residues. The germline gives CDR1 MNHEY, CDR2 SVGAGI. Trimming cost V 6 bases and J 2 bases, with 11 bases left between them. The CDR3 region has the DNA TGTGCCAGCAGGAACGGGGGAACCTACAATGAGCAGTTCTTC. The encoded protein is CASRNGGTYNEQFF.